This TCR beta chain was recorded in a study of identical twins. V shed 6 bases, J shed 6 bases, and the junction held 8 bases outside the gene matches. This CDR3 comprises 14 residues. Germline CDR1 WSHSY, CDR2 SAAADI. This clonotype has just a few counts. TCRdb re-analysed the 5' RACE reads in MiXCR, keeping a single row per CDR3 protein. Here the sample spans 240,000 or so distinct CDR3 sequences, roughly 7% being singletons. Everyone who gave samples was a healthy Caucasian. The sample was also linked to a second study, of yellow fever vaccine responses in identical twins.

The chain uses TRBV10-2 and TRBJ1-5; 7 bases line up with TRBD1. The TCR was taken from a woman under 30 in good health. The sample taken for sequencing was memory (CD45RO+) T cells sorted from blood. This CDR3 reads CASSQGDVSQPQHF. CDR3 coding DNA: TGCGCCAGCAGCCAGGGGGACGTAAGTCAGCCCCAGCATTTT.